The next 15 T cell receptor beta chains were all read from a single sample in a study of blood T cell repertoires in COVID-19. Repertoires were generated with immunoSEQ multiplex PCR, while TCRdb's copy carries only in-frame clones and drops some. This sample carries some 230,000 clones, roughly four fifths of them seen once, and the ten largest clones take approximately 2.5%. The sequencing input was peripheral blood. Receptor source: a woman aged 60-70 years with acute or convalescent COVID-19.

This chain links TRBV29-1 with TRBJ1-1; the D is unclear. The CDR3 is 13 residues long. Trimming removed 7 bases at V and 3 bases at J, with 15 bases between. Germline-derived CDR1 and CDR2 are SQVTM and ANQGSEA. The CDR3 coding sequence is TGCAGCGCCGGGGAAGTAGGAGACACTGAAGCTTTCTTT. It codes for CSAGEVGDTEAFF.

This clone is a singleton in its sample. The sample holds other DNA sequences that translate to the same CDR3. This chain links TRBV5-1 with TRBJ2-3, with TRBD1 identical over 8 bases. This CDR3 is built from 14 residues. The V segment lost 3 bases and the J segment 4 bases; nucleotides outside the gene matches: 4. Germline loops: CDR1 SGHRS, CDR2 YFSETQ. CDR3 nucleotide sequence: TGCGCCAGCAGCTCCGGACAGGGCGCAGATACGCAGTATTTT. This codes for CASSSGQGADTQYF.

The CDR3 spells CASSHTGLGNNEQFF. CDR3 nucleotide sequence: TGTGCCAGCAGCCACACGGGACTAGGTAACAATGAGCAGTTCTTC. This sequence joins TRBV4-2 and TRBJ2-1, with 8 bases aligning to TRBD2. CDR1 is LGHNA, CDR2 YNFKEQ, per germline. CDR3 length: 15 amino acids. Trimming cost V 3 bases and J 5 bases; bases outside gene matches: 6.

The genes are TRBV6-1 and TRBJ1-2, with D unclear. CDR3 length: 14 residues. From germline, CDR1 is MNHNS and CDR2 SASEGT. V lost 0 bases and J lost 5, with 10 bases in between. The CDR3 DNA reads as TGTGCCAGCAGTGAAGCCTACCCGGGGTATGGCTACACCTTC. Its protein product is CASSEAYPGYGYTF.

J is TRBJ1-1 and V is TRBV28, with D hard to call. V shed 2 bases and J shed 5 bases, with 9 bases lying between them. CDR1 MDHEN and CDR2 SYDVKM come from the germline V gene. This CDR3 is 13 amino acids long. The CDR3 bases are TGTGCCAGCAGTTTAATGAGGGTTACTGAAGCTTTCTTT. It is translated as CASSLMRVTEAFF.

This clone was counted between two and nine times. The gene calls are TRBV6-1 and TRBJ2-7; TRBD2 matches at 12 bases. The CDR3 covers 17 residues. Germline-derived CDR1 and CDR2 are MNHNS and SASEGT. V was clipped by 3 bases and J by 2 bases; unmatched bases: 8. The DNA for the CDR3 is TGTGCCAGCAGTGATCCCGGGACTAGCGGGCTAACCTACGAGCAGTACTTC. This translates into CASSDPGTSGLTYEQYF.

The CDR3: CASSQVVRDSSNYGYTF. CDR3 nucleotides: TGCGCCAGCAGCCAAGTAGTTAGGGACAGCAGTAACTATGGCTACACCTTC. V usage is TRBV4-3 and J usage is TRBJ1-2; 7 nucleotides line up with TRBD1. V shed 1 base, J shed 1 base, and the junction held 9 bases outside the gene matches. Germline lookup yields CDR1 LGHNA and CDR2 YSLEER. This CDR3 is built from 17 residues.

This rearrangement joins TRBV13 to TRBJ1-2; D may be TRBD1 (5 bases). The germline V gene has CDR1 PRHDT and CDR2 FYEKMQ (reference sequence). The CDR3 extends over 21 amino acids. Trimming stripped 0 bases from V and 2 bases from J, with 28 bases between. CDR3 coding DNA: TGTGCCAGCAGCTTAGGCCTTAACCCGGGACCCGAGGGAGGAGAAAACTATGGCTACACCTTC. Translation gives CASSLGLNPGPEGGENYGYTF.

The CDR3 loop is CASSQEAWTSAFPYEQYF. The CDR3, as DNA: TGTGCCAGCAGCCAAGAGGCCTGGACTAGCGCATTCCCCTACGAGCAGTACTTC. The chain uses TRBV4-2 and TRBJ2-7; 9 positions agree with TRBD2. Germline V gene lookup returns CDR1 LGHNA and CDR2 YNFKEQ. The length of the CDR3 is 18 residues. V lost 0 bases and J lost 2; bases outside the gene matches: 11.

This clone was detected once. The chain is built from TRBV11-2 and TRBJ1-2; unclear D gene. This CDR3 comprises 13 residues. Trimming removed 5 bases from V and 7 bases from J, with 14 bases in between. Per germline, CDR1 SGHAT and CDR2 FQNNGV. Here the CDR3 DNA reads TGTGCCAGCAGCCCCCTTACTGGTGTTGGCTACACCTTC. Its protein product is CASSPLTGVGYTF.

The chain combines TRBV5-1 with TRBJ2-5; D is perhaps TRBD2 (6 bases). The CDR3 is made up of 13 amino acids. Per germline, CDR1 SGHRS and CDR2 YFSETQ. V lost 4 bases and J 5 bases, leaving 12 bases between the germline ends. CDR3 sequence (DNA): TGCGCCAGCAGCGCGGGACCGGAGGAGACCCAGTACTTC. Its protein is CASSAGPEETQYF.

This chain connects TRBV3-1 (or the pseudogene TRBV3-2) to TRBJ1-2, with D maybe TRBD1 (5 bases). V was trimmed by 1 base and J by 4 bases, leaving 16 bases between them. This CDR3 has 16 residues. Germline loops: CDR1 LGHDT, CDR2 YNNKEL (reference sequence). The CDR3 protein is CASSQADTVWTYGYTF. DNA for the CDR3: TGTGCCAGCAGCCAAGCGGACACGGTTTGGACCTATGGCTACACCTTC.

V usage is TRBV6-2 or TRBV6-3 and J usage is TRBJ1-6; 8 bases agree with TRBD1. There are 14 residues in the CDR3. V lost 5 bases to trimming and J lost 10 bases; unmatched junction nucleotides: 7. Germline CDR1 and CDR2: MNHEY and SVGEGT. The CDR3 protein is CASSPRQGRSPLHF. The DNA for the CDR3 is TGTGCCAGCAGTCCACGACAGGGGCGGTCACCCCTCCACTTT.

This clone was seen at least ten times. The gene calls are TRBV7-9 and TRBJ2-3, with D unresolved. Trimming took 1 base from V and 0 from J, leaving 11 bases between them. Germline CDR1 SEHNR, CDR2 FQNEAQ (reference sequence). The CDR3 runs 16 residues. CDR3 nucleotide sequence: TGTGCCAGCAGCTTAGGAGTCTTCGATAGCACAGATACGCAGTATTTT. Protein product: CASSLGVFDSTDTQYF.

The chain uses TRBV20-1 and TRBJ2-1; 9 nucleotides match TRBD2. In germline, CDR1 is DFQATT, CDR2 SNEGSKA (reference sequence). The V segment lost 3 bases and the J segment 5 bases; nucleotides outside the gene matches: 11. The CDR3 length is 16 residues. The chain's CDR3 is CSASGASGALNNEQFF. The CDR3 nucleotides are TGCAGTGCTAGTGGGGCTAGCGGGGCTCTAAACAATGAGCAGTTCTTC.